The rows below give T cell receptor beta chains drawn from one sample of a study of cytomegalovirus exposure and HLA in healthy donors. The data were produced by immunoSEQ multiplex PCR, yet TCRdb's version contains in-frame clones alone and is incomplete. The table has 200,000 to 250,000 clones, approximately 82% seen once. Sequences were obtained from PBMCs. These receptor sequences come from a male donor in good health and CMV-seronegative. Each CDR3 is given with its conserved first and last residue. The order of the fields is D gene, V gene, J gene, clone size, CDR3 DNA, CDR3 protein. D genes are given only for firm matches. Clone size is shown for a subset of rows, as once, few, many or a class of expanded clone.

-	TRBV15	TRBJ1-6	-	TGTGCCACCAGCTCAACACGACAGGTTCGGGATTCACCCCTCCACTTT	CATSSTRQVRDSPLHF
TRBD2	TRBV6-5	TRBJ2-5	-	TGTGCCAGCAGTAACCGACTAGCGGTGTACTTC	CASSNRLAVYF
-	TRBV2	TRBJ2-7	-	TGTGCCAGCAGAGGGGGAATGCCCGAGCAGTACTTC	CASRGGMPEQYF
TRBD2	TRBV7-2	TRBJ2-1	-	TGTGCCAGCACCTTGACTAGCGGCTACAATGAGCAGTTCTTC	CASTLTSGYNEQFF
TRBD2	TRBV27	TRBJ2-2	once	TGTGCCAGCAGTTCCCAGGGACTAGTGTTCGGGGAGCTGTTTTTT	CASSSQGLVFGELFF
TRBD2	TRBV4-2	TRBJ2-7	-	TGTGCCAGCAGCCAGGCGGGAGTAAGCCCATCCTCCTACGAGCAGTACTTC	CASSQAGVSPSSYEQYF
-	TRBV5-4	TRBJ2-3	-	TGTGCCAGCAACGGACAGCACACAGATACGCAGTATTTT	CASNGQHTDTQYF
-	TRBV6-5	TRBJ2-7	-	TGTGCCAGCAGTTACTCAGGCAGGGGTGCTTTACAGCAGTACTTC	CASSYSGRGALQQYF
-	TRBV7-9	TRBJ1-1	-	TGTGCCATTGAGCAGAGGGAGAACACTGAAGCTTTCTTT	CAIEQRENTEAFF
-	TRBV4-1	TRBJ2-7	-	TGCGCCAGCAGCCAACGTCCGTTTCAGGACGAGCAGTACTTC	CASSQRPFQDEQYF
TRBD1	TRBV9	TRBJ1-5	-	TGTGCCAGCAGCGGTACAGGGGATGGAAATCAGCCCCAGCATTTT	CASSGTGDGNQPQHF
TRBD2	TRBV19	TRBJ2-7	few	TGTGCCAGTAGTAGGCTAGCGGGAGACTACGAGCAGTACTTC	CASSRLAGDYEQYF
TRBD1	TRBV19	TRBJ1-5	-	TGTGCCAGTAGTAGGGACAGGCGCCTAAATCAGCCCCAGCATTTT	CASSRDRRLNQPQHF
-	TRBV21-1	TRBJ1-3	few	TGTGCCAATTACAGGATTTCCTCTGGAAACACCATATATTTT	CANYRISSGNTIYF
-	TRBV5-3	TRBJ2-1	-	TGTGCCAGAAGAAACCCCCCCAGGGGCCCCTCCTACAATGAGCAGTTCTTC	CARRNPPRGPSYNEQFF
-	TRBV21-1	TRBJ1-5	-	TGTGCCAGCGCTATTGGGGGCGATCAGCCCCAGCATTTT	CASAIGGDQPQHF
-	TRBV6-6	TRBJ2-7	-	TGTGCCAGCAGTTACTCGACCGGGGACGAGCAGTACTTC	CASSYSTGDEQYF
-	TRBV4-1	TRBJ2-7	few	TGCGCCAGCAGCCAAGATGGCCACGAGCAGTACTTC	CASSQDGHEQYF
TRBD2	TRBV5-1	TRBJ2-2	-	TGCGCCAGCAGCCCAGAACCGACTAGCGGGAGTACCGGGGAGCTGTTTTTT	CASSPEPTSGSTGELFF
TRBD1	TRBV6-1	TRBJ2-7	few	TGTGCCAGTGCTACTTTGACAGGGATTAGCCCCGAGCAGTACTTC	CASATLTGISPEQYF
-	TRBV7-3	TRBJ2-2	-	TGTGCCAGCAGCCAGGGACTCTTCACCGGGGAGCTGTTTTTT	CASSQGLFTGELFF
TRBD1	TRBV2	TRBJ1-1	few	TGTGCCAGCAGTGCCGGACAGGGATTGAACACTGAAGCTTTCTTT	CASSAGQGLNTEAFF
TRBD2	TRBV4-1	TRBJ2-7	-	TGCGCCAGCAGCCAACATCCCATTGGGGCTAGCGGGAACTCCGAGCAGTACTTC	CASSQHPIGASGNSEQYF
-	TRBV25-1	TRBJ1-1	-	TGTGCCAGCAGGATCGGCGGGAACACTGAAGCTTTCTTT	CASRIGGNTEAFF
-	TRBV19	TRBJ1-5	-	TGTGCCAGTAGTATAGATCCGGGGCGGGGGATCGAGCCCCAGCATTTT	CASSIDPGRGIEPQHF
TRBD1	TRBV7-9	TRBJ1-4	-	TGTGCCAGCAGCTTACGGACAGGGAATAATGAAAAACTGTTTTTT	CASSLRTGNNEKLFF
-	TRBV6-4	TRBJ1-2	-	TGTGCCAGCAGACCCGACCCAGGGCCGGCCTATGGCTACACCTTC	CASRPDPGPAYGYTF
-	TRBV19	TRBJ2-7	-	TGTGCCAGTAGTATAGAAGGGGCCCGGGAGCAGTACTTC	CASSIEGAREQYF
-	TRBV5-8	TRBJ2-5	once	TGTGCCAGCAGCTTGTTACAGGGAAGAAAAGAGACCCAGTACTTC	CASSLLQGRKETQYF
-	TRBV28	TRBJ1-5	-	TGTGCCAGCAGTCCCTATAGCAATCAGCCCCAGCATTTT	CASSPYSNQPQHF
TRBD1	TRBV5-5	TRBJ2-7	-	TGTGCCAGCAGCCCTGGACAGGCCCTCTTTCCACTCCGCGAGCAGTACTTC	CASSPGQALFPLREQYF
TRBD2	TRBV19	TRBJ2-3	-	TGTGCCAGTAGTATAGTCCAGGGAGGGCCCACAGATACGCAGTATTTT	CASSIVQGGPTDTQYF
TRBD1	TRBV6-5	TRBJ1-5	few	TGTGCCAGCAGTCCAGACAGGGGGTCAGGTCAGCCCCAGCATTTT	CASSPDRGSGQPQHF
-	TRBV6-5	TRBJ2-3	-	TGTGCCAGCAGGCGTGAACCGACGGGTAATACGCAGTATTTT	CASRREPTGNTQYF
-	TRBV6-1	TRBJ2-1	-	TGTGCCAGCAGTGGGGGCAGGAGTTCCTACAATGAGCAGTTCTTC	CASSGGRSSYNEQFF
-	TRBV28	TRBJ2-3	-	TGTGCCAGCAGTTTATTGGGGGCGACCGTGAGCACAGATACGCAGTATTTT	CASSLLGATVSTDTQYF
-	TRBV25-1	TRBJ1-1	few	TGTGCCAGCAGGAATCCGGGTAGCGGCACTGAAGCTTTCTTT	CASRNPGSGTEAFF
-	TRBV5-8	TRBJ2-1	-	TGTGCCAGCAGCCCTCGGGAGTATGGGCAGTTCTTC	CASSPREYGQFF
TRBD2	TRBV2	TRBJ2-1	-	TGTGCCAGCAATCTAGATAGCGGGAGTGCTGAGCAGTTCTTC	CASNLDSGSAEQFF
-	TRBV21-1	TRBJ1-6	-	TGTGCCAGCAGCAAATCAGGCAGGGTGGGCTCACCCCTCCACTTT	CASSKSGRVGSPLHF
-	TRBV7-9	TRBJ2-7	-	TGTTCCAGCAGCTTAGGACAATCAGCCTACGAGCAGTACTTC	CSSSLGQSAYEQYF
-	TRBV9	TRBJ1-3	-	TGTGCCAGCAGCGTAGATGTGAGAGTTGGAAACACCATATATTTT	CASSVDVRVGNTIYF
-	TRBV19	TRBJ2-1	-	TGTGCCAGTAGTATACCGGGAGCCTACAATGAGCAGTTCTTC	CASSIPGAYNEQFF
TRBD2	TRBV5-4	TRBJ2-5	once	TGTGCCAGCAGTCCGGGACTAGCGGGTCTCGGACGGGAGACCCAGTACTTC	CASSPGLAGLGRETQYF
-	TRBV19	TRBJ1-3	-	TGTGCCAGTAGTATAGTCGGCCTACAAAAGACAAAGCGAAACACCATATATTTT	CASSIVGLQKTKRNTIYF